Below, 17 T cell receptor beta chains from the same sample are listed, as sequenced in a study of beta chain features in type 1 diabetes. Expressed TCRB transcripts got sequenced, as all isolated RNA was reverse transcribed. Assay: immunoSEQ multiplex PCR; the TCRdb copy retains only in-frame clones and omits some. The sample records 970,000 or so clones, roughly 15% being singletons. Sequencing was done on a sample of naive CD4+ T cells from blood. The receptors were gathered from a woman under 30 in good health.

A few counts support this clone. The genes are TRBV9 and TRBJ2-2, with TRBD1 matching over 10 bases. CDR3 length: 15 residues. Germline CDR1 reads SGDLS; CDR2 reads YYNGEE. The ends lost 2 bases at V and 5 bases at J; junction bases unmatched: 3. CDR3 DNA sequence: TGTGCCAGCAGCGTCCGGGACAGGGGTACCGGGGAGCTGTTTTTT. It codes for CASSVRDRGTGELFF. The full variable domain, with the rest looked up from reference TRBV9 and TRBJ2-2, is DSGVTQTPKHLITATGQRVTLRCSPRSGDLSVYWYQQSLDQGLQFLIQYYNGEERAKGNILERFSAQQFPDLHSELNLSSLELGDSALYFCASSVRDRGTGELFFGEGSRLTVL.

This clone has a handful of counts. The CDR3: CASSSTGTETQYF. The CDR3 coding sequence is TGTGCCAGCAGCTCGACAGGGACGGAGACCCAGTACTTC. The chain is built from TRBV5-6 and TRBJ2-5; 7 bases line up with TRBD1. The CDR3 sequence is 13 residues long. Germline V gene sequence: CDR1 SGHDT, CDR2 YYEEEE. The J segment lost 5 bases and the V segment lost 3 bases, leaving 4 bases of the junction unmatched. Full variable domain (rest looked up from reference TRBV5-6 and TRBJ2-5): DAGVTQSPTHLIKTRGQQVTLRCSPKSGHDTVSWYQQALGQGPQFIFQYYEEEERQRGNFPDRFSGHQFPNYSSELNVNALLLGDSALYLCASSSTGTETQYFGPGTRLLVL.

This sequence joins TRBV11-2 and TRBJ2-1; D is undetermined. The CDR3 totals 16 residues. Germline V gene lookup returns CDR1 SGHAT and CDR2 FQNNGV. V lost 5 bases and J 2 bases, leaving 16 bases between the germline ends. CDR3 coding DNA: TGTGCCAGCAGCCATTCTTCTAGATTTCCCTACAATGAGCAGTTCTTC. Residues: CASSHSSRFPYNEQFF.

V and J are TRBV4-1 and TRBJ2-2; weak D call: TRBD2 (6 bases). Germline V gene sequence: CDR1 MGHRA, CDR2 YSYEKL. The CDR3 contains 14 residues. Trimming removed 6 bases at V and 8 bases at J, with 16 bases between. The CDR3: CASSGGRRWGELFF. The CDR3 nucleotides read TGCGCCAGCAGTGGTGGGAGGCGGTGGGGGGAGCTGTTTTTT.

The rearrangement links TRBV7-2 to TRBJ2-7; 7 bases line up with TRBD1. The junction had 4 bases not matched to a gene; V was cut back by 0 bases and J by 2 bases. The germline CDR1 and CDR2 sequences are SGHTA and FQGNSA. This CDR3 spans 15 amino acids. The CDR3 here is CASSLARQGPYEQYF. The CDR3 coding sequence is TGTGCCAGCAGCTTAGCACGACAGGGTCCCTACGAGCAGTACTTC.

On this clone: Other DNA sequences within the sample encode an identical CDR3. The chain couples TRBV5-1 to TRBJ2-1, with no clear D. CDR3 size: 12 residues. Germline V gene lookup returns CDR1 SGHRS and CDR2 YFSETQ. V shed 4 bases and J shed 5 bases, with 7 bases lying between them. The CDR3 DNA sequence: TGCGCCAGCAGCCTCGGAAACAATGAGCAGTTCTTC. It is translated as CASSLGNNEQFF.

This clone occurred a few times. One end of the junction varies from germline; a read error may be responsible. The chain employs TRBV15 and TRBJ2-1; the match to TRBD2 covers 8 bases. This CDR3 comprises 16 residues. Germline CDR1 and CDR2: LNHNV and YYDKDF (reference sequence). CDR3 nucleotides: TGTGCCACCAGCCGAGAGCGGGAGAGCTCCTACAATGAGCAGTTCTTC. As protein: CATSRERESSYNEQFF.

The CDR3 here is CSAIRVGEQYF. CDR3 in DNA: TGCAGTGCCATCAGGGTCGGCGAGCAGTACTTC. The chain carries TRBV20-1 and TRBJ2-7; a weak D match, TRBD1 (5 bases). CDR3 size: 11 residues. Trimming cost V 6 bases and J 6 bases, with 12 bases left between them. Looked up from germline, CDR1 is DFQATT and CDR2 is SNEGSKA (reference sequence).

This clone was observed a few times. V is TRBV7-2 and J is TRBJ1-4; no firm D call. Between the trimmed V and J ends, which lost 3 bases and 6 bases, there was a span of 8 bases. Germline lookup yields CDR1 SGHTA and CDR2 FQGNSA. The CDR3 spans 13 residues. Here the CDR3 DNA reads TGTGCCAGCAGCTTTTGGGCAGATGAAAAACTGTTTTTT. This gives the protein CASSFWADEKLFF. Variable domain in full (rest from reference TRBV7-2 and TRBJ1-4): GAGVSQSPSNKVTEKGKDVELRCDPISGHTALYWYRQSLGQGLEFLIYFQGNSAPDKSGLPSDRFSAERTGGSVSTLTIQRTQQEDSAVYLCASSFWADEKLFFGSGTQLSVL.

The V and J genes are TRBV6-6 and TRBJ1-2; D is uncertain. CDR1 and CDR2 from the germline V gene are MNHNY and SVGAGI (reference sequence). The V gene lost 2 bases and the J gene lost 0 bases, with 7 bases spanning the gap. The CDR3 consists of 14 residues. The CDR3 nucleotides are TGTGCCAGCAGTTACGCGCAGGCTAACTATGGCTACACCTTC. Translated: CASSYAQANYGYTF.

Comment on this clone: Other nucleotide sequences in the sample specify the same CDR3. The V and J genes are TRBV27 and TRBJ2-3; perhaps TRBD2 as D (5 bases). Looked up from germline, CDR1 is MNHEY and CDR2 is SMNVEV (reference sequence). V was trimmed by 5 bases and J by 1 base, leaving 10 bases between them. The CDR3 runs to 14 residues. CDR3: CASSLRGGTDTQYF. The DNA of the CDR3 is TGTGCCAGCAGTCTCCGGGGTGGCACAGATACGCAGTATTTT.

The chain recombines TRBV10-3 with TRBJ1-4, with D unclear. V shed 6 bases and J shed 5 bases, with 16 bases lying between them. Per the germline V gene, CDR1 is ENHRY and CDR2 is SYGVKD. This CDR3 is 15 amino acids long. CDR3 DNA: TGTGCCATCAGCCAGAGCACCACCGGGAATGAAAAACTGTTTTTT. It codes for CAISQSTTGNEKLFF.

In its sample, this clone was seen a few times. J is TRBJ1-1 and V is TRBV6-6; D might be TRBD1 (5 bases). Trimming took off 6 bases at V and 5 bases at J, with 13 bases between the two ends. CDR1 is MNHNY, CDR2 SVGAGI, per germline (reference sequence). This CDR3 has 13 amino acids. The CDR3 loop reads CASSPDWGTEAFF. The CDR3 nucleotides read TGTGCCAGCAGCCCGGACTGGGGGACTGAAGCTTTCTTT.

V is TRBV6-6 and J is TRBJ1-2; D is unclear. CDR1 MNHNY and CDR2 SVGAGI come from the germline V gene (reference sequence). Trimming removed 0 bases from V and 6 bases from J, with 8 bases in between. The CDR3 totals 13 residues. The CDR3 bases are TGTGCCAGCAGTTACTCGAGCGAAAATGGCTACACCTTC. It encodes CASSYSSENGYTF.

This clone showed up just a few times. The chain has TRBV6-6 and TRBJ1-2, with a possible D match to TRBD1 (6 bases). The V and J ends lost 0 bases and 7 bases respectively, with 15 bases between them. The CDR3 loop spans 15 amino acids. Germline V gene sequence: CDR1 MNHNY, CDR2 SVGAGI (reference sequence). CDR3 sequence (DNA): TGTGCCAGCAGTTACTCGAGGGCAGGGGCGACTGGCTACACCTTC. As protein: CASSYSRAGATGYTF.

The chain links TRBV18 to TRBJ2-7; no clear D. There are 15 residues in the CDR3. Trimming cost V 0 bases and J 2 bases, with 11 bases left between them. Germline lookup yields CDR1 KGHSH and CDR2 LQKENI. The CDR3 region has the DNA TGTGCCAGCTCACCACCTGAGTTAGGAACCTACGAGCAGTACTTC. This translates into CASSPPELGTYEQYF. Based on the CDR3 plus reference TRBV18 and TRBJ2-7, the full variable domain is NAGVMQNPRHLVRRRGQEARLRCSPMKGHSHVYWYRQLPEEGLKFMVYLQKENIIDESGMPKERFSAEFPKEGPSILRIQQVVRGDSAAYFCASSPPELGTYEQYFGPGTRLTVT.

The rearrangement joins TRBV4-3 to TRBJ1-2; D is perhaps TRBD1 (5 bases). The V end lost 0 bases, the J end lost 4 bases, and 21 bases lay between the germline ends. CDR1 and CDR2 from the germline V gene are LGHNA and YSLEER. This CDR3 is 18 amino acids long. DNA of the CDR3: TGCGCCAGCAGCCAAGATGGAACACTAAGGGGTTCTGGCTATGGCTACACCTTC. It is translated as CASSQDGTLRGSGYGYTF.